Listed here are 18 T cell receptor beta chains from one sample, sequenced in a study of T cell clusters in autoimmune cytopenias. Multiplex touch-down PCR amplified TRB using TRB-A and TRB-B pools in one tube. With the multiplex PCR reads reprocessed, TCRdb shows one record per CDR3 protein and no DNA. This sample's clone table lists about 5,100 distinct CDR3 sequences. Each sample's input was approximately 270 ng genomic DNA, some 34,000 genome equivalents. These data were also reused for a study on T cell repertoires in aging, cancer and after chemotherapy.

The sequencing input was peripheral blood. The receptors were gathered from a human donor in good health.

This chain uses TRBV12-3 or TRBV12-4 with TRBJ1-6; TCRdb returns TRBD1, unconfirmable since there is no DNA. The CDR3 has 16 amino acids. CDR3 residues: CASSLALGPGSSPLHF.

By frequency, this clonotype registers medium-sized (0.01 to 0.1%). The gene calls are TRBV27 and TRBJ2-1. Germline CDR1 reads MNHEY; CDR2 reads SMNVEV (reference sequence). The CDR3 runs 12 residues. The CDR3 sequence: CASSPDYNEQFF.

V gene TRBV18 combines with J gene TRBJ2-7; TCRdb calls TRBD2, which cannot be checked without DNA. Germline CDR1 is KGHSH and CDR2 is LQKENI. The length of the CDR3 is 16 residues. The CDR3 loop is CASSPGLAGSPYEQYF.

Frequency places this clonotype as large (0.1 to 1%). The chain couples TRBV19 to TRBJ2-2; absent DNA, TCRdb's TRBD2 call cannot be checked. Germline values: CDR1 LNHDA, CDR2 SQIVND (reference sequence). The CDR3 runs 15 residues. The CDR3 is CASSRLAGNTGELFF.

This chain joins TRBV6-6 and TRBJ2-1; TCRdb lists TRBD2, though no DNA is available to test this call. Germline loops: CDR1 MNHNY, CDR2 SVGAGI (reference sequence). CDR3 size: 16 residues. The CDR3 spells CASSYLLSGSYNEQFF.

This clonotype shows up as medium-sized by frequency. The chain employs TRBV30 and TRBJ2-7; with no DNA, the TCRdb D assignment of TRBD1 cannot be verified. The CDR3 totals 13 residues. From germline, CDR1 is GTSNPN and CDR2 SVGIG (reference sequence). CDR3 residues: CAWSGDNSYEQYF.

The chain couples TRBV11-2 to TRBJ2-5; TCRdb names TRBD1, which stays unverified in the absence of DNA. This CDR3 comprises 15 residues. Germline-derived CDR1 and CDR2 are SGHAT and FQNNGV. The chain's CDR3 is CASGGGTGEPFTQYF.

The V gene is TRBV30, the J gene TRBJ2-5; TCRdb reports TRBD1, a call that lacks DNA to check it against. The CDR3 spans 13 residues. In germline, CDR1 is GTSNPN, CDR2 SVGIG (reference sequence). The CDR3 sequence: CAWRTGVTETQYF.

The chain couples TRBV6-6 to TRBJ1-1; with no DNA, the TCRdb D assignment of TRBD1 cannot be verified. CDR1 is MNHNY and CDR2 is SVGAGI in the germline V gene (reference sequence). This CDR3 spans 12 amino acids. The CDR3 protein is CAVQGALTEAFF.

Considering frequency, this clonotype is medium-sized. This CDR3 reads CASNPSGVGNTIYF. The chain employs TRBV19 and TRBJ1-3; as DNA is missing, the TRBD1 call by TCRdb cannot be tested. This CDR3 region has 14 residues. Germline loops: CDR1 LNHDA, CDR2 SQIVND (reference sequence).

The chain is built from TRBV18 and TRBJ1-5; the D call from TCRdb, TRBD1, cannot be confirmed without DNA. Germline V CDR1 and CDR2: KGHSH, LQKENI. There are 14 residues in the CDR3. This CDR3 is CASSRETGTQPQHF.

The rearrangement links TRBV29-1 to TRBJ1-1; with no DNA, the TCRdb D assignment of TRBD1 cannot be verified. The CDR3 extends over 13 amino acids. Germline loops: CDR1 SQVTM, CDR2 ANQGSEA. The CDR3 region is CSVPGGAGTEAFF. Looking up the rest from reference TRBV29-1 and TRBJ1-1 gives the full variable domain: SAVISQKPSRDICQRGTSLTIQCQVDSQVTMMFWYRQQPGQSLTLIATANQGSEATYESGFVIDKFPISRPNLTFSTLTVSNMSPEDSSIYLCSVPGGAGTEAFFGQGTRLTVV.

This clonotype is labeled medium-sized based on frequency. The chain combines TRBV15 with TRBJ2-5; there is no DNA to check the TCRdb D call of TRBD1. From germline, CDR1 is LNHNV and CDR2 YYDKDF (reference sequence). The length of the CDR3 is 15 residues. The CDR3 loop reads CATSRDRTAQETQYF.

This clonotype registers medium-sized (0.01 to 0.1%) by frequency. V gene TRBV18 combines with J gene TRBJ2-2. The CDR3 is 12 residues long. Germline lookup yields CDR1 KGHSH and CDR2 LQKENI. This chain's CDR3 is CASSPLLGELFF.

The chain joins TRBV27 to TRBJ2-5. CDR1 and CDR2 (germline): MNHEY, SMNVEV (reference sequence). CDR3 size: 17 residues. This CDR3 is CASSLDIRSATQETQYF.

This rearrangement joins TRBV18 to TRBJ2-3; the TRBD2 assignment by TCRdb is unverifiable without DNA. The germline V gene encodes CDR1 KGHSH and CDR2 LQKENI. CDR3 size: 17 residues. CDR3 in amino acids: CASSPLSSAGSTDTQYF.

The chain employs TRBV6-1 and TRBJ2-7; there is no DNA to check the TCRdb D call of TRBD2. The CDR3 is made up of 12 amino acids. Germline V gene lookup returns CDR1 MNHNS and CDR2 SASEGT. The CDR3 is CASTGEGYEQYF.

This sequence joins TRBV11-2 and TRBJ2-3. CDR3 length equals 14 residues. Germline-derived CDR1 and CDR2 are SGHAT and FQNNGV. The CDR3 loop reads CASSLAYITDTQYF.